This T cell receptor beta chain was retrieved from a study of Graves' ophthalmopathy and Graves' hyperthyroidism. Study-level findings and limits: In blood appeared most of the expanded thyroid clonotypes whose frequency exceeded 0.001.

Amplification from RNA transcripts yielded the TCR beta CDR3 regions. RT-PCR in the first round used HTBI primers; a second-round multiplex PCR followed. TCRdb re-called the multiplex PCR reads with MiXCR, one entry per CDR3 protein. The sample has over a million distinct CDR3 sequences; about two fifths are singletons. This clonotype was counted ten times or more. No antigen is known for it. Certain patients were not enrolled. These were patients with other autoimmune diseases, uncontrolled infections, pregnancy or lactation. The V and J ends lost 4 bases and 5 bases respectively, with 14 bases between them. The CDR3 contains 14 residues. Germline V gene sequence: CDR1 LGHDT, CDR2 YNNKEL (reference sequence).

V usage is TRBV3-1 and J usage is TRBJ1-2; D possibly corresponds to TRBD1 (5 bases). Input material: peripheral blood or thyroid tissue (not recorded which). The TCR was taken from an adult man with Graves' hyperthyroidism. CDR3 amino acids: CASSRTIPMYGYTF. CDR3 in DNA: TGTGCCAGCAGCCGGACAATACCCATGTATGGCTACACCTTC.